Sequencing of this TCR beta chain was carried out in a study of blood T cell repertoires in COVID-19. The wider study: Sources were T cells, B-cell-depleted T cells, or PBMCs; the material itself was cDNA or gDNA.

Authors' data handling: Amplification from reference gene primers served as the basis for estimated nucleated cell counts. Assay used: immunoSEQ multiplex PCR; TCRdb lists only in-frame clones, some missing. That table supplies the V and J calls and clone size; D and trimming were determined from the DNA. The sample holds 150,000 to 200,000 clones, about 85% seen once. Germline assignment: CDR1 DFQATT and CDR2 SNEGSKA (reference sequence). Trimming cost V 3 bases and J 6 bases, with 11 bases left between them. This CDR3 is 13 amino acids long. Sequenced: peripheral blood. This receptor was obtained from a man aged 55 to 69 who had recovered from COVID-19. This chain uses TRBV20-1 with TRBJ2-2; the D gene is possibly TRBD2 (5 bases). As DNA, the CDR3 is TGCAGTGCTAGTAGGACGGAGGCCGGGGAGCTGTTTTTT. Protein product: CSASRTEAGELFF.